This T cell receptor beta chain was recovered during a study of OX40 agonist ivuxolimab in advanced cancers. Looking at the study overall: Intravenous ivuxolimab at 0.01 to 10 mg/kg was given to patients every 2 weeks. Eligibility admitted prior anti-PD-1, anti-PD-L1 or anti-CTLA-4 therapy; about 40% had some. Study results and limitations: Researchers did not establish what antigens the expanded peripheral T cells target.

Profiled with immunoSEQ multiplex PCR; TCRdb holds only in-frame clones, not every one. The sample has around 51,000 clones; around 73% are singletons. In the case of this clone: Its antigen remains unknown.

V trimming: 4 bases; J trimming: 3 bases; junction bases outside the gene matches: 12. CDR1 SGHNT and CDR2 YYREEE come from the germline V gene (reference sequence). The CDR3 is 19 residues long. Blood got drawn at baseline, again on cycle 4 day 1, and then on cycle 7 day 1. The chain links TRBV5-4 to TRBJ2-1, with 14 bases that match TRBD2. This TCR derives from an adult with an advanced solid tumor such as melanoma, head and neck, liver or kidney cancer. Source: CD4+ or CD8+ T cells sorted from blood, taken in a trial of the OX40 agonist ivuxolimab. CDR3 DNA sequence: TGTGCCAGCAGCGCGAAGACTAGCGGGAGGGCCCTCGTCTACAATGAGCAGTTCTTC. Protein: CASSAKTSGRALVYNEQFF.